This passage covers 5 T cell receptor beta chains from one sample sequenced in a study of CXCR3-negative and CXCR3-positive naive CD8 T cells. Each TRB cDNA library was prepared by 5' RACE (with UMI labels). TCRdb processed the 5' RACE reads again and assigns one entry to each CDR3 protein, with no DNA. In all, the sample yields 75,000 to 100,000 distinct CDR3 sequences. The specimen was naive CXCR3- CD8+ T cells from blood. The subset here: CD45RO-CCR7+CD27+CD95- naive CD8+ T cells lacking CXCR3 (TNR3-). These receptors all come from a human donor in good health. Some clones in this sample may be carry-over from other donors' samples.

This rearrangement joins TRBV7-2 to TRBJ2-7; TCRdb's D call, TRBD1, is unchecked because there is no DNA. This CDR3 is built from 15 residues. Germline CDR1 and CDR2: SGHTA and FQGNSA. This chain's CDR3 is CASTFQGDGYYEQYF.

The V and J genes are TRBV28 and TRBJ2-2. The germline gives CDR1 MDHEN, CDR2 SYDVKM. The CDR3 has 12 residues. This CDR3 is CAGMGFTGELFF.

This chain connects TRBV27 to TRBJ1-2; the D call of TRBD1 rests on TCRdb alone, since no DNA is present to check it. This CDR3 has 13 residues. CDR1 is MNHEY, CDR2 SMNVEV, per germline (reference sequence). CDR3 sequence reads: CATRKTGTNGYTF.

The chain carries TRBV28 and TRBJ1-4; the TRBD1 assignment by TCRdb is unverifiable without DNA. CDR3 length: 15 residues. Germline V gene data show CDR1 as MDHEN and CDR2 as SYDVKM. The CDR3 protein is CASSPRDRRREKLFF.

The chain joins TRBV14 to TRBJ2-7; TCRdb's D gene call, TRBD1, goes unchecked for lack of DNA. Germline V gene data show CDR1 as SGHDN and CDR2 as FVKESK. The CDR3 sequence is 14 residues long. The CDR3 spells CASAHRGTTYEQYF. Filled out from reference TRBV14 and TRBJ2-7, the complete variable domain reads EAGVTQFPSHSVIEKGQTVTLRCDPISGHDNLYWYRRVMGKEIKFLLHFVKESKQDESGMPNNRFLAERTGGTYSTLKVQPAELEDSGVYFCASAHRGTTYEQYFGPGTRLTVT.